The 25 T cell receptor beta chains in this list originate from one sample, sequenced in a study of blood T cell repertoires in COVID-19. The method was immunoSEQ multiplex PCR; TCRdb's version includes in-frame clones alone and lacks a portion of them. The sample gives some 100,000 clones, approximately 84% of which show up once; about 4.1% is in the top ten. Sequencing was carried out using peripheral blood. The receptors were gathered from a man between 60 and 75 years old with acute or convalescent COVID-19.

V gene TRBV5-4 combines with J gene TRBJ1-1; 11 nucleotides align to TRBD1. The germline CDR1 and CDR2 sequences are SGHNT and YYREEE (reference sequence). Trimming removed 1 base from V and 7 bases from J; junction bases left unmatched: 12. The length of the CDR3 is 17 residues. CDR3 protein: CASSLKVGTGGFDEAFF. In DNA form, the CDR3 reads TGTGCCAGCAGCTTGAAGGTCGGGACAGGGGGTTTCGATGAAGCTTTCTTT. Variable domain in full (rest from reference TRBV5-4 and TRBJ1-1): ETGVTQSPTHLIKTRGQQVTLRCSSQSGHNTVSWYQQALGQGPQFIFQYYREEENGRGNFPPRFSGLQFPNYSSELNVNALELDDSALYLCASSLKVGTGGFDEAFFGQGTRLTVV.

J is TRBJ1-2 and V is TRBV5-6, with D perhaps matching TRBD1 (6 bases). Germline V gene lookup returns CDR1 SGHDT and CDR2 YYEEEE. There are 12 residues in the CDR3. V gave up 4 bases and J gave up 13 bases, with 17 bases separating them. CDR3 nucleotides: TGTGCCAGCAGCATAGATGGACAGACGCTCACCTTC. Encoded protein: CASSIDGQTLTF.

This clone was observed a single time. The chain links TRBV12-5 to TRBJ1-3, with D perhaps matching TRBD1 (5 bases). V was trimmed by 7 bases and J by 0 bases, leaving 22 bases between them. The CDR3 contains 18 residues. Germline values: CDR1 LGHNT, CDR2 FRNRAP. CDR3 coding DNA: TGTGCTAGTGCCCTTGGGGGACTGGGACGCAACTCTGGAAACACCATATATTTT. Encoded protein: CASALGGLGRNSGNTIYF.

The chain uses TRBV27 and TRBJ2-7; 8 nucleotides line up with TRBD1. The CDR3 totals 15 residues. The V gene's germline CDR1 is MNHEY and CDR2 SMNVEV (reference sequence). V lost 3 bases, J lost 6 bases, and 10 bases stayed unmatched. CDR3: CASSFDRRGLAEQYF. In nucleotides, the CDR3 is TGTGCCAGCAGTTTTGACCGCAGGGGGCTCGCCGAGCAGTACTTC.

The J gene is TRBJ2-2, the V gene TRBV6-5; tentatively, D is TRBD1 (6 bases). Deletions cut 5 bases from V and 5 bases from J, with 12 bases between. CDR3 length: 14 amino acids. Germline V gene lookup returns CDR1 MNHEY and CDR2 SVGAGI. In DNA, the CDR3 is TGTGCCAGCAGTCTAGTAAGGGGGACCGGGGAGCTGTTTTTT. Translating it yields CASSLVRGTGELFF.

The gene calls are TRBV12-3 or TRBV12-4 and TRBJ2-5; D not certain. This CDR3 has 12 amino acids. Between the trimmed V and J ends, which lost 2 bases and 5 bases, there was a span of 6 bases. The CDR3: CASSLIGETQYF. DNA of the CDR3: TGTGCCAGCAGTTTAATCGGTGAGACCCAGTACTTC.

This clone was seen a handful of times. The chain carries TRBV5-1 and TRBJ2-7; 9 nucleotides agree with TRBD1. Germline values: CDR1 SGHRS, CDR2 YFSETQ. V was pared by 2 bases and J by 1 base, with 7 bases of the junction left unmatched. This CDR3 is built from 16 residues. CDR3 sequence reads: CASSFRGQGSSYEQYF. DNA for the CDR3: TGCGCCAGCAGCTTCAGGGGACAGGGAAGTTCCTACGAGCAGTACTTC.

The rearrangement uses TRBV29-1 and TRBJ2-1; D possibly corresponds to TRBD2 (5 bases). This CDR3 has 10 residues. CDR1 SQVTM and CDR2 ANQGSEA come from the germline V gene. V lost 4 bases, J lost 14 bases, and 12 bases lay in between. The CDR3 spells CSVGFGLKFF. In DNA form, the CDR3 reads TGCAGCGTTGGATTCGGACTGAAGTTCTTC.

The rearrangement uses TRBV29-1 and TRBJ2-7; the match to TRBD2 covers 7 bases. CDR3 length: 15 residues. CDR1 and CDR2 (germline): SQVTM, ANQGSEA. With 0 bases clipped from V and 2 bases from J, the junction kept 7 bases outside the gene matches. The CDR3 nucleotides are TGCAGCGTTGAAGACTGGGAGGGTGAACCCTACGAGCAGTACTTC. Its translation: CSVEDWEGEPYEQYF.

The genes are TRBV6-5 and TRBJ1-4; maybe TRBD1 (6 bases). V was pared by 2 bases and J by 4 bases, with 8 bases between. The CDR3 has 14 residues. Germline lookup yields CDR1 MNHEY and CDR2 SVGAGI. The chain's CDR3 is CASSYGTNNEKLFF. The CDR3, as DNA: TGTGCCAGCAGTTACGGGACAAATAATGAAAAACTGTTTTTT.

In its sample, this clone was seen once. The chain is built from TRBV7-9 and TRBJ2-7; 7 bases are shared with TRBD1. CDR3 size: 14 residues. Germline V gene data show CDR1 as SEHNR and CDR2 as FQNEAQ (reference sequence). V gave up 5 bases and J gave up 2 bases; unmatched junction bases: 6. The CDR3 DNA sequence: TGTGCCAGCAGCGCCGGGACAGTTACCTACGAGCAGTACTTC. It yields the protein CASSAGTVTYEQYF. Full variable domain (remainder filled in from reference TRBV7-9 and TRBJ2-7): DTGVSQNPRHKITKRGQNVTFRCDPISEHNRLYWYRQTLGQGPEFLTYFQNEAQLEKSRLLSDRFSAERPKGSFSTLEIQRTEQGDSAMYLCASSAGTVTYEQYFGPGTRLTVT.

This clone was picked up one time. The chain's CDR3 is CASSTDQAGELFF. CDR3 nucleotide sequence: TGCGCCAGCAGCACTGACCAGGCCGGGGAGCTGTTTTTT. The chain combines TRBV5-1 with TRBJ2-2; D call uncertain. CDR3 length: 13 amino acids. The germline CDR1 and CDR2 sequences are SGHRS and YFSETQ. V lost 4 bases and J lost 6, with 10 bases in between.

This clone is a singleton in its sample. The chain couples TRBV27 to TRBJ2-5; 13 bases are a match to TRBD2. V shed 5 bases and J 6 bases; nucleotides not matched to a gene: 9. CDR3 length: 16 residues. Germline-derived CDR1 and CDR2 are MNHEY and SMNVEV (reference sequence). The CDR3 reads CASSLTSGGAPKTQYF. The CDR3 region has the DNA TGTGCCAGCAGTCTTACTAGCGGGGGGGCCCCGAAGACCCAGTACTTC.

V and J are TRBV9 and TRBJ1-3; weak D call: TRBD1 (6 bases). The CDR3 runs to 15 residues. Germline CDR1 is SGDLS and CDR2 is YYNGEE. V dropped 0 bases and J dropped 4 bases, with 11 bases sitting between them. The CDR3 sequence: CASSVADSSGNTIYF. The CDR3 DNA reads as TGTGCCAGCAGCGTAGCGGACAGCTCGGGAAACACCATATATTTT.

V usage is TRBV21-1 and J usage is TRBJ2-5; the tabulated D call, TRBD1, remains unverified against the DNA. TRBV21-1 counts as a pseudogene. The CDR3 contains 17 residues. The CDR3 bases are TGTGCCAGCAGCAACCGGGACAGGGTTAATGTCTGGGAGACCCAGTACTTC. It yields the protein CASSNRDRVNVWETQYF.

V is TRBV7-9 and J is TRBJ2-1; 8 positions agree with TRBD1. Germline CDR1 SEHNR, CDR2 FQNEAQ (reference sequence). V was pared by 5 bases and J by 1 base, with 4 bases of the junction left unmatched. CDR3 size: 15 residues. The CDR3 sequence is CASSARQGSYNEQFF. In DNA, the CDR3 is TGTGCCAGCAGCGCCAGACAGGGGTCCTACAATGAGCAGTTCTTC.

This chain connects TRBV7-8 to TRBJ2-7; D is perhaps TRBD1 (6 bases). Trimming left V 1 base short and J 2 bases short, with 18 bases between. The length of the CDR3 is 17 residues. The germline CDR1 and CDR2 sequences are SGHVS and FQNEAQ. The CDR3 DNA is TGTGCCAGCAGCTTAGAGGGCAGGGGCGAACTCCCCTACGAGCAGTACTTC. Its protein product is CASSLEGRGELPYEQYF.

The rearrangement links TRBV6-2 or TRBV6-3 to TRBJ2-3; TRBD2 matches 8 bases. V dropped 4 bases and J dropped 3; count of bases not matched to a gene: 12. CDR3 size: 17 residues. CDR1 is MNHEY, CDR2 SVGEGT, per germline. The CDR3 region is CASSFGGLAPGTDTQYF. Here the CDR3 DNA reads TGTGCCAGCAGTTTCGGAGGACTAGCTCCAGGTACAGATACGCAGTATTTT.

The chain has TRBV25-1 and TRBJ2-1, with 7 nucleotides matching TRBD2. V trimming: 1 base; J trimming: 3 bases; junction bases outside the gene matches: 3. The CDR3 is made up of 15 amino acids. Per the germline V gene, CDR1 is MGHDK and CDR2 is SYGVNS. For the CDR3, the DNA is TGTGCCAGCAGTGAATGGGGCGGGAGCTACAATGAGCAGTTCTTC. Amino acid sequence: CASSEWGGSYNEQFF.

J is TRBJ2-1 and V is TRBV4-1; the match to TRBD2 covers 8 bases. This CDR3 is built from 16 residues. V trimming: 0 bases; J trimming: 7 bases; junction bases outside the gene matches: 8. The germline V gene encodes CDR1 MGHRA and CDR2 YSYEKL. This chain's CDR3 is CASSQDRTGGWNEQFF. The CDR3 DNA reads TGCGCCAGCAGCCAAGATCGAACGGGAGGGTGGAATGAGCAGTTCTTC.

The J gene is TRBJ2-5, the V gene TRBV19; 7 bases align to TRBD1. The CDR3 covers 15 residues. From germline, CDR1 is LNHDA and CDR2 SQIVND (reference sequence). The junction had 5 bases not matched to a gene; V was cut back by 3 bases and J by 1 base. CDR3 residues: CASSMGTALQETQYF. The CDR3, as DNA: TGTGCCAGTAGTATGGGGACAGCCCTCCAAGAGACCCAGTACTTC.

The chain joins TRBV6-5 to TRBJ2-7, with D unresolved. Trimming took off 2 bases at V and 0 bases at J, with 8 bases between the two ends. Looked up from germline, CDR1 is MNHEY and CDR2 is SVGAGI. The CDR3 runs 14 residues. This chain's CDR3 is CASSYKLSSYEQYF. As DNA, the CDR3 is TGTGCCAGCAGTTACAAGTTGAGCTCCTACGAGCAGTACTTC.

In this sample, this clone turned up once. CDR3 nucleotides: TGTGCCAGCAGCCCCCCCAGGCTAGCGGGGGGGCCAACAGATACGCAGTATTTT. Protein product: CASSPPRLAGGPTDTQYF. The rearrangement joins TRBV7-9 to TRBJ2-3; 12 nucleotides line up with TRBD2. Germline V lookup: CDR1 SEHNR, CDR2 FQNEAQ (reference sequence). Losses at the gene ends were 5 bases for V and 3 bases for J; bases not matched to a gene: 12. CDR3 size: 18 residues.

The chain couples TRBV15 to TRBJ1-1, with TRBD1 identical over 9 bases. Germline V gene sequence: CDR1 LNHNV, CDR2 YYDKDF (reference sequence). This CDR3 region has 15 residues. J gave up 8 bases and V 2 bases, and 9 bases lay outside the gene matches. Here the CDR3 DNA reads TGTGCCACCAGCAGAAAACCCGGGACAGGGTACGAAGCTTTCTTT. Translating it yields CATSRKPGTGYEAFF.

This clone is a singleton in its sample. The chain has TRBV28 and TRBJ2-3; 10 nucleotides align to TRBD2. Germline CDR1 reads MDHEN; CDR2 reads SYDVKM. This CDR3 is 15 amino acids long. V lost 3 bases to trimming and J lost 3 bases; unmatched junction nucleotides: 3. CDR3 in amino acids: CASSFGTSATDTQYF. The CDR3 coding sequence is TGTGCCAGCAGTTTCGGGACTAGCGCGACAGATACGCAGTATTTT.